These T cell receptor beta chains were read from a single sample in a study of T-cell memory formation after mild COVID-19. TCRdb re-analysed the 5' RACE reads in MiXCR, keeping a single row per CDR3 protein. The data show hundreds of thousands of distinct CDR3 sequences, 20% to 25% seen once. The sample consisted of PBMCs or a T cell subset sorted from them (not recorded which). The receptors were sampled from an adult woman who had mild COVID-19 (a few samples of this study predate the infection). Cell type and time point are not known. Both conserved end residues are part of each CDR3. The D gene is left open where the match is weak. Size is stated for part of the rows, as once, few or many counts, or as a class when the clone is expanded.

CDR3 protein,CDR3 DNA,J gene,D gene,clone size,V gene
CASRLATDTQYF,TGTGCCAGCAGACTAGCGACAGATACGCAGTATTTT,TRBJ2-3,TRBD2,few,TRBV6-6
CSARGDGPNTGELFF,TGCAGTGCTAGGGGAGATGGACCGAACACCGGGGAGCTGTTTTTT,TRBJ2-2,NA,NA,TRBV20-1
CASSELDTDTQYF,TGTGCCAGCAGTGAACTGGACACAGATACGCAGTATTTT,TRBJ2-3,NA,NA,TRBV25-1
CASSTDRGSGELFF,TGTGCCAGCAGCACCGACAGGGGGAGCGGGGAGCTGTTTTTT,TRBJ2-2,TRBD1,NA,TRBV5-4
CASSVAHNEQFF,TGTGCCAGCAGCGTAGCCCACAATGAGCAGTTCTTC,TRBJ2-1,NA,NA,TRBV9
CAISESGLADTNEQFF,TGTGCCATCAGTGAGTCGGGACTAGCGGACACCAATGAGCAGTTCTTC,TRBJ2-1,TRBD2,many,TRBV10-3
CAWGKRGRREPQHF,TGTGCCTGGGGTAAGAGGGGCCGCCGCGAACCCCAGCATTTT,TRBJ1-5,NA,NA,TRBV30
CASSPEAPTSNTGELFF,TGTGCCAGCAGCCCCGAAGCGCCGACTTCGAACACCGGGGAGCTGTTTTTT,TRBJ2-2,NA,NA,TRBV3-1
CASSMDSISDTQYF,TGTGCCAGCTCAATGGACAGTATATCAGATACGCAGTATTTT,TRBJ2-3,NA,NA,TRBV18
CSVEGHRERPYEQYF,TGCAGCGTTGAAGGTCACCGGGAGAGACCCTACGAGCAGTACTTC,TRBJ2-7,NA,few,TRBV29-1
CASSSPGGGTEAFF,TGTGCCAGCAGTTCCCCGGGAGGAGGGACTGAAGCTTTCTTT,TRBJ1-1,NA,once,TRBV12-3/TRBV12-4
CASSLDWRGEQYF,TGTGCCAGCAGCCTGGACTGGCGAGGCGAGCAGTACTTC,TRBJ2-7,NA,few,TRBV5-6
CASSLGAGAPQAEQFF,TGTGCCAGCAGCTTAGGGGCGGGGGCCCCCCAGGCTGAGCAGTTCTTC,TRBJ2-1,NA,NA,TRBV7-2
CASSPDRGTSYEQYF,TGTGCCAGCAGTCCCGACAGGGGAACTAGCTACGAGCAGTACTTC,TRBJ2-7,TRBD1,NA,TRBV6-5